This TCR beta chain came from a study of low-dose radiotherapy and immunotherapy resistance in tumors. Whole-study context: Cohort 1 patients were irradiated with 0.5 Gy fractions every 2 weeks to 6.5 Gy total. The regimen for patients comprised intravenous nivolumab 240 mg every two weeks plus intravenous ipilimumab 1 mg/kg every six weeks. Daily intake of oral aspirin 300 mg by patients lasted four cycles and began on cycle 1 day 1.

Noted time point: before trial treatment. Treatment of the donors consisted of nivolumab and ipilimumab (plus aspirin, low-dose cyclophosphamide and low-dose radiotherapy). This clonotype has ten or more counts. This CDR3 contains 20 residues. Germline lookup yields CDR1 LGHDT and CDR2 YNNKEL (reference sequence). After removal of 5 bases from V and 2 bases from J, the junction contained 21 bases not matched to a gene. With TRAV- and TRBV-specific primers, first-strand cDNA was made, covering the alpha and beta chains. With a V-primer adapter and a constant-region primer, TCRs were amplified for 20 PCR cycles. In TCRdb, the reads were re-called with MiXCR into one record per CDR3 protein. The table shows around 76,000 distinct CDR3 sequences, with around 31% occurring only once.

This sequence was found in a female donor with ovarian cancer. The sequenced sample was PBMCs, obtained before treatment. The rearrangement uses TRBV3-1 and TRBJ1-1, with 9 bases that match TRBD1. The CDR3, as DNA: TGTGCCAGCAGCAGGCAACCGGGACAGGGCGCGACAGACACTAACACTGAAGCTTTCTTT. This gives the protein CASSRQPGQGATDTNTEAFF.